This T cell receptor (beta chain) is from a study of blood T cell repertoires in COVID-19 (TCRdb year 2020). About the study as a whole: Collaborator samples came from the United States, Italy and Spain and covered acute and convalescent phases of COVID-19. The material from the prospective study consisted of cDNA or gDNA derived from T cells, B-cell-depleted T cells, or PBMCs. The dataset comprised deeply sampled blood TCRbeta repertoires from subjects exposed to, actively infected with, or recovered from COVID-19. The repertoires were released in a freely available public database meant as a resource for research on the immune response to SARS-CoV-2. Samples were obtained from the ongoing ImmuneRACE study (first 160 participants) and from 1,000 to 1,500 subjects provided by 6 global collaborators. Nearly every sample came with metadata listing a de-identified subject ID, COVID-19 status, age in years and sex. Where HLA class I and class II types were available, the types were taken from metadata supplied by the sample provider, not from assay-based typing. Paper-wide results and their limitations: The quantity of clinical and demographic metadata differed by source and by participant and was supplied without curation.

In Seattle, one collaborating source enrolled patients while the infection was active and tracked those patients longitudinally over the course of disease. The collaborating institutions used their own protocols to collect whole blood in K2EDTA tubes. Collaborator samples were shipped for TCRbeta analysis as frozen whole blood, isolated PBMCs, or DNA extracted from either sample type. The immunoSEQ Assay, a bias-controlled multiplex PCR, was used to amplify TCRbeta CDR3 regions from genomic DNA. Processing in the source paper ran as follows. The number of nucleated cells in each sample was estimated from the amplification of reference gene primers within the assay. Sequence reads were collapsed and filtered to measure the absolute abundance of every unique TCRbeta CDR3 rearrangement. For each sample, productive Simpson clonality was calculated by taking the square root of Simpson's diversity index across productive rearrangements. The immuneACCESS repertoire file appears here via TCRdb, limited to in-frame rearrangements. These files lack a portion of the clones; in checked studies, under half of the deficit traces to unresolved V genes, and the cause of the others is not known. From that table come the V and J calls and clone size; the DNA was used to work out D and trimming. The sample table shows under 200,000 clones, and about 76% are seen once. The top ten clonotypes cover under 7% of the sample.

Spanning cysteine to phenylalanine, the CDR3 consists of 11 amino acids. Only CDR3 DNA is held: 33 bases, read in frame from base 1. CDR1 and CDR2 were assigned from the germline V gene (reference sequence) as MNHNY and SVGAGI. Trimming at the junction amounts to 4 bases on V and 8 bases on J, and the germline ends lie 7 bases apart. A note on this clone: Its recognized antigen is unknown. Base qualities are not provided; no much larger clone lies one nucleotide away.

The sample consisted of peripheral blood. This TCR came from a woman in her forties with COVID-19, enrolled during active disease. Recombination joined TRBV6-6 with TRBJ2-3; TRBD2 is possibly the D segment (6 matching bases). The base sequence is TGTGCCAGCAGTTCGGGAGCTACGCAGTATTTT. Its protein product is CASSSGATQYF.